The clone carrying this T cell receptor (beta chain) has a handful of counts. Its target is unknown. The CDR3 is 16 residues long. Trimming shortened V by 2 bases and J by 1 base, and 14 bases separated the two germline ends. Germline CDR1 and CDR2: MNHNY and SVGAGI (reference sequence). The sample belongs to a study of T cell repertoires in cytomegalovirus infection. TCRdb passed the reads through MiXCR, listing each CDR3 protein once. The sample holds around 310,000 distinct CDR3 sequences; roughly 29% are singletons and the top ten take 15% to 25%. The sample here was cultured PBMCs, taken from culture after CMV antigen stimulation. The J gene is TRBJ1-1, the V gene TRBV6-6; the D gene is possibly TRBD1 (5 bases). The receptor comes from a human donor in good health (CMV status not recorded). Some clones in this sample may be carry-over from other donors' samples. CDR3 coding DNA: TGTGCCAGCAGTTACCTGGCAGGGAGGGGGAACACTGAAGCTTTCTTT. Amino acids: CASSYLAGRGNTEAFF.